This TCR beta chain was retrieved from a study of preoperative IRX-2 immunotherapy in early breast cancer. Repertoires were generated with immunoSEQ multiplex PCR, while TCRdb's copy carries only in-frame clones and drops some. The sample gives 90,000 to 100,000 clones, roughly 90% of which show up once; roughly 1.9% is in the top ten. Unmatched junction bases numbered 5, after V lost 0 bases and J lost 8 bases. The CDR3 totals 16 residues. The germline V gene has CDR1 SGHRS and CDR2 YFSETQ. Sample treatment: preoperative locoregional IRX-2 cytokine immunotherapy. This phase Ib study tested locoregional IRX-2 cytokine immunotherapy given before surgery.

The source material was tumor tissue, sampled after IRX-2 immunotherapy. The J gene is TRBJ2-1, the V gene TRBV5-1, with 13 bases matching TRBD2. The sequence came from a human donor with breast cancer. CDR3 DNA sequence: TGCGCCAGCAGCTTGGTTGGGACTAGCGGGACCGATGAGCAGTTCTTC. Protein: CASSLVGTSGTDEQFF.